The 32 T cell receptor beta chains below come from one sample, sequenced in a study of cytomegalovirus exposure and HLA in healthy donors. The protocol was immunoSEQ multiplex PCR, while the TCRdb copy is restricted to in-frame clones and leaves out a portion. The sample consists of about 160,000 clones, roughly 91% of them appearing once. Material: PBMCs. All receptors come from a woman between 18 and 30 years old in good health and CMV-seropositive.

The genes are TRBV27 and TRBJ1-5; TRBD1 might be the D (6 bases). The CDR3 sequence is 15 residues long. Germline V lookup: CDR1 MNHEY, CDR2 SMNVEV (reference sequence). The germline V and J ends were trimmed by 3 bases and 2 bases, with 11 bases remaining between them. The CDR3 nucleotides are TGTGCCAGCAGTTTTTATGCAGGGGGCAATCAGCCCCAGCATTTT. Translating it yields CASSFYAGGNQPQHF.

The chain links TRBV19 to TRBJ2-2, with 7 bases matching TRBD1. The CDR3 consists of 14 residues. The trim removed 1 base at V and 6 bases at J, leaving 2 bases unmatched. Germline lookup yields CDR1 LNHDA and CDR2 SQIVND (reference sequence). The CDR3 DNA follows: TGTGCCAGTAGTATAGGACAGGGCTCCGGGGAGCTGTTTTTT. This encodes CASSIGQGSGELFF. Combining the CDR3 with reference TRBV19 and TRBJ2-2 gives the whole variable domain DGGITQSPKYLFRKEGQNVTLSCEQNLNHDAMYWYRQDPGQGLRLIYYSQIVNDFQKGDIAEGYSVSREKKESFPLTVTSAQKNPTAFYLCASSIGQGSGELFFGEGSRLTVL.

This chain joins TRBV5-1 and TRBJ1-2; possibly TRBD1 for D (6 bases). The CDR3 is made up of 14 amino acids. Germline V gives CDR1 SGHRS, CDR2 YFSETQ. V lost 7 bases, J lost 0 bases, and 13 bases lay in between. The CDR3 reads CASQQGAANYGYTF. The CDR3 DNA reads TGCGCCAGCCAACAGGGTGCAGCTAACTATGGCTACACCTTC.

The chain combines TRBV9 with TRBJ2-1; TRBD1 matches 8 bases. Germline CDR1 SGDLS, CDR2 YYNGEE. V was pared by 6 bases and J by 0 bases, with 5 bases of the junction left unmatched. The CDR3 is made up of 15 amino acids. As DNA, the CDR3 is TGTGCCAGCACGCAGGGGGCCGGCTCCTACAATGAGCAGTTCTTC. As protein: CASTQGAGSYNEQFF.

The CDR3 loop reads CASSVSVSYEQYF. CDR3 bases: TGTGCCAGCAGCGTGTCCGTCTCCTACGAGCAGTACTTC. The chain recombines TRBV9 with TRBJ2-7, with D uncertain. V dropped 2 bases and J dropped 0 bases, with 6 bases sitting between them. This CDR3 region has 13 residues. Germline V lookup: CDR1 SGDLS, CDR2 YYNGEE.

The rearrangement uses TRBV28 and TRBJ1-5, with D tentatively TRBD1 (6 bases). V was shortened by 3 bases and J by 4 bases, with 13 bases between the two germline ends. Germline CDR1 and CDR2: MDHEN and SYDVKM. The CDR3 extends over 15 amino acids. The CDR3 loop reads CASSFLDRLNQPQHF. In nucleotides, the CDR3 is TGTGCCAGCAGTTTTCTGGACAGACTTAATCAGCCCCAGCATTTT.

This clone was recorded only once. This CDR3 is CASSTTRGAKQPQHF. As DNA, the CDR3 is TGTGCCAGCAGTACGACCCGGGGGGCGAAGCAGCCCCAGCATTTT. The chain links TRBV27 to TRBJ1-5, with D maybe TRBD1 (6 bases). There are 15 residues in the CDR3. V shed 5 bases and J shed 7 bases, with 18 bases lying between them. Germline CDR1 reads MNHEY; CDR2 reads SMNVEV (reference sequence).

This chain joins TRBV18 and TRBJ2-3; TRBD2 aligns across 10 bases. The CDR3 runs to 17 residues. Germline V CDR1 and CDR2: KGHSH, LQKENI. V shed 0 bases, J shed 2 bases, and the junction held 5 bases outside the gene matches. CDR3 sequence: CASSPPVAGGPTDTQYF. The CDR3 bases are TGTGCCAGCTCACCACCGGTAGCGGGAGGCCCCACAGATACGCAGTATTTT.

V is TRBV6-5 and J is TRBJ2-7; TRBD1 matches at 7 bases. Unmatched junction bases numbered 7, after V lost 2 bases and J lost 3 bases. The CDR3 spans 15 residues. Germline V gene data show CDR1 as MNHEY and CDR2 as SVGAGI. As DNA, the CDR3 is TGTGCCAGCAGTTACCAGACAGGGCCCCTCTACGAGCAGTACTTC. Its translation: CASSYQTGPLYEQYF.

The chain joins TRBV5-1 to TRBJ2-1; TRBD2 matches at 10 bases. With V trimmed by 4 bases and J by 7 bases, 8 bases remained unmatched. In germline, CDR1 is SGHRS, CDR2 YFSETQ. There are 15 residues in the CDR3. Here the CDR3 reads CASSPGLANVNEQFF. The CDR3 nucleotides read TGCGCCAGCAGCCCGGGACTAGCGAACGTTAATGAGCAGTTCTTC.

V is TRBV28 and J is TRBJ2-7; 7 bases line up with TRBD2. Per germline, CDR1 MDHEN and CDR2 SYDVKM. The CDR3 runs 15 residues. Trimming removed 3 bases from V and 5 bases from J; junction bases left unmatched: 10. The CDR3 DNA reads TGTGCCAGCAGTTTGCCCGGGGGGAGGGCCGACGAGCAGTACTTC. This translates into CASSLPGGRADEQYF.

This chain links TRBV30 with TRBJ2-3; D possibly corresponds to TRBD2 (5 bases). Per the germline V gene, CDR1 is GTSNPN and CDR2 is SVGIG (reference sequence). Trimming stripped 3 bases from V and 2 bases from J, with 12 bases between. The CDR3 has 14 residues. The CDR3: CAWSTTLATDTQYF. The CDR3, as DNA: TGTGCCTGGAGCACCACCCTAGCCACAGATACGCAGTATTTT.

This chain links TRBV5-1 with TRBJ2-1; TRBD2 matches 7 bases. Germline lookup yields CDR1 SGHRS and CDR2 YFSETQ. CDR3 length: 16 amino acids. V was pared by 4 bases and J by 6 bases, with 13 bases of the junction left unmatched. The CDR3 DNA sequence: TGCGCCAGCAGCCTATACCTTCTTGCGGGAGCCAATGAGCAGTTCTTC. Its protein is CASSLYLLAGANEQFF.

This clone was counted once. CDR3 bases: TGTGCCAGCAGCTTGGAGCTAGCGGGAGGGTCCGAGCAGTACTTC. It yields the protein CASSLELAGGSEQYF. The gene calls are TRBV5-4 and TRBJ2-7; 12 positions match TRBD2. This CDR3 has 15 amino acids. Germline V gene lookup returns CDR1 SGHNT and CDR2 YYREEE (reference sequence). V trimming: 0 bases; J trimming: 6 bases; junction bases outside the gene matches: 4.

The V gene is TRBV5-1, the J gene TRBJ2-2; 10 nucleotides match TRBD1. The junction had 6 bases not matched to a gene; V was cut back by 5 bases and J by 5 bases. CDR1 is SGHRS and CDR2 is YFSETQ in the germline V gene. The CDR3 extends over 15 amino acids. CDR3 sequence reads: CASSVGQGDTGELFF. The DNA for the CDR3 is TGCGCCAGCAGTGTTGGACAGGGGGATACCGGGGAGCTGTTTTTT.

V and J are TRBV5-8 and TRBJ2-1; 9 bases agree with TRBD2. The J segment lost 10 bases and the V segment lost 3 bases, leaving 11 bases of the junction unmatched. Germline V CDR1 and CDR2: SGHTS, YDEGEE. The CDR3 length is 15 residues. CDR3 amino acids: CASSWALREGEEQFF. The CDR3 DNA reads as TGTGCCAGCAGCTGGGCCTTGCGGGAGGGAGAAGAGCAGTTCTTC. Full variable domain (remainder filled in from reference TRBV5-8 and TRBJ2-1): EAGVTQSPTHLIKTRGQQATLRCSPISGHTSVYWYQQALGLGLQFLLWYDEGEERNRGNFPPRFSGRQFPNYSSELNVNALELEDSALYLCASSWALREGEEQFFGPGTRLTVL.

The V gene is TRBV5-4, the J gene TRBJ2-1; maybe TRBD2 (5 bases). Trimming removed 0 bases from V and 6 bases from J, with 13 bases in between. Germline V gives CDR1 SGHNT, CDR2 YYREEE (reference sequence). The CDR3 contains 15 residues. Here the CDR3 reads CASSLEALGGNEQFF. CDR3 nucleotides: TGTGCCAGCAGCTTGGAGGCGTTAGGAGGCAATGAGCAGTTCTTC.

This chain links TRBV5-4 with TRBJ2-5, with 9 bases identical to TRBD2. Germline CDR1 and CDR2: SGHNT and YYREEE (reference sequence). V shed 2 bases and J 5 bases; nucleotides not matched to a gene: 7. This CDR3 contains 15 residues. The CDR3 DNA reads TGTGCCAGCAGCTTCCCGCGGGGGGGGCGGGAGACCCAGTACTTC. Protein sequence: CASSFPRGGRETQYF.

This chain joins TRBV5-4 and TRBJ1-2; no reliable D call. This CDR3 spans 14 amino acids. Germline V gene lookup returns CDR1 SGHNT and CDR2 YYREEE (reference sequence). With 0 bases removed from V and 3 bases from J, the gap between germline ends came to 9 bases. CDR3 protein: CASSLGGLDYGYTF. The CDR3 coding sequence is TGTGCCAGCAGCTTGGGAGGGTTGGACTATGGCTACACCTTC.

V and J are TRBV7-9 and TRBJ2-3; D unclear. The CDR3 runs 12 residues. The ends were cut back, 1 base at V and 9 bases at J, with 8 bases in the middle. The germline V gene encodes CDR1 SEHNR and CDR2 FQNEAQ (reference sequence). The CDR3 region has the DNA TGTGCCAGCAGCTTAGTCCAGGCAACGCAGTATTTT. It codes for CASSLVQATQYF. The full variable domain, completed using reference TRBV7-9 and TRBJ2-3, is DTGVSQNPRHKITKRGQNVTFRCDPISEHNRLYWYRQTLGQGPEFLTYFQNEAQLEKSRLLSDRFSAERPKGSFSTLEIQRTEQGDSAMYLCASSLVQATQYFGPGTRLTVL.

This clone was counted at least ten times. The chain combines TRBV6-4 with TRBJ2-1, with 12 positions matching TRBD1. V shed 0 bases, J shed 9 bases, and the junction held 6 bases outside the gene matches. The V gene's germline CDR1 is MRHNA and CDR2 SNTAGT. The CDR3 spans 16 residues. CDR3: CASSDSGGQGALEQFF. The CDR3 DNA sequence: TGTGCCAGCAGTGACTCTGGGGGACAGGGGGCGCTTGAGCAGTTCTTC.

This chain links TRBV7-2 with TRBJ1-5, with 9 bases aligning to TRBD1. Per the germline V gene, CDR1 is SGHTA and CDR2 is FQGNSA. The CDR3 has 15 residues. J was trimmed by 8 bases and V by 5 bases; bases with no gene match: 10. CDR3 nucleotide sequence: TGTGCCAGCAGCAGCTGGGACAGGGAAAATGAGCCCCAGCATTTT. This sequence encodes CASSSWDRENEPQHF.

As for this clone: This specimen includes other DNA sequences encoding the same CDR3. The chain joins TRBV2 to TRBJ2-1, with TRBD1 matching over 10 bases. Trimming removed 4 bases from V and 4 bases from J; junction bases left unmatched: 1. The CDR3 has 14 residues. CDR1 SNHLY and CDR2 FYNNEI come from the germline V gene. CDR3 DNA sequence: TGTGCCAGCAGTGGACAGGGGGCTTACAATGAGCAGTTCTTC. Translated, it gives CASSGQGAYNEQFF.

This rearrangement joins TRBV10-3 to TRBJ2-5, with 9 bases that match TRBD1. The CDR3 extends over 14 amino acids. The trim removed 6 bases at V and 4 bases at J, leaving 6 bases unmatched. The germline gives CDR1 ENHRY, CDR2 SYGVKD. CDR3 amino acids: CAIRHGTGRETQYF. DNA of the CDR3: TGTGCCATCAGACACGGGACAGGGAGAGAGACCCAGTACTTC.

This chain uses TRBV27 with TRBJ1-1; tentatively, D is TRBD1 (5 bases). Germline V gene sequence: CDR1 MNHEY, CDR2 SMNVEV (reference sequence). V gave up 7 bases and J gave up 4 bases, with 13 bases separating them. CDR3 length: 13 amino acids. The DNA of the CDR3 is TGTGCCAGCACCTCCTGGGGGGGCACTGAAGCTTTCTTT. The encoded protein is CASTSWGGTEAFF.

The CDR3 loop is CAAWGSIPKKLFF. The CDR3 nucleotides are TGTGCCGCTTGGGGCTCCATCCCCAAAAAACTGTTTTTT. The chain carries TRBV28 and TRBJ1-4; D is possibly TRBD1 (5 bases). V was shortened by 11 bases and J by 9 bases, with 19 bases between the two germline ends. CDR3 length: 13 amino acids. Germline V gene lookup returns CDR1 MDHEN and CDR2 SYDVKM.

This chain joins TRBV6-1 and TRBJ2-3; D possibly corresponds to TRBD1 (6 bases). Germline-derived CDR1 and CDR2 are MNHNS and SASEGT. This CDR3 region has 13 residues. V was clipped by 10 bases and J by 3 bases, with 14 bases between them. The CDR3 bases are TGTGCCACACACAGGGAAAAGACAGATACGCAGTATTTT. It yields the protein CATHREKTDTQYF.

This clone rates as medium-sized (0.01 to 0.1%). The rearrangement uses TRBV27 and TRBJ1-2; 8 nucleotides agree with TRBD1. Germline CDR1 is MNHEY and CDR2 is SMNVEV (reference sequence). This CDR3 comprises 16 residues. V shed 0 bases and J 4 bases; nucleotides not matched to a gene: 7. CDR3 sequence: CASSLSPTGVSYGYTF. The DNA of the CDR3 is TGTGCCAGCAGTTTATCCCCGACAGGGGTAAGCTATGGCTACACCTTC.

This rearrangement joins TRBV5-8 to TRBJ2-1; 9 bases line up with TRBD1. This CDR3 region has 16 residues. Germline CDR1 SGHTS, CDR2 YDEGEE. J lost 10 bases, V lost 3 bases, and 14 bases had no gene match. As DNA, the CDR3 is TGTGCCAGCAGCTGGCGGGCCGCGGGACAGGGCAACGAGCAGTTCTTC. Translation: CASSWRAAGQGNEQFF.

The V and J genes are TRBV30 and TRBJ2-6, with TRBD2 matching 7 bases. The trim removed 1 base at V and 0 bases at J, leaving 9 bases unmatched. This CDR3 has 18 residues. Germline V CDR1 and CDR2: GTSNPN, SVGIG (reference sequence). The CDR3 region is CAWSGGEGLISGANVLTF. The DNA for the CDR3 is TGTGCCTGGAGTGGTGGGGAGGGCCTAATCTCTGGGGCCAACGTCCTGACTTTC.

This clone came up once. The V gene is TRBV7-3, the J gene TRBJ2-7; TRBD2 matches at 7 bases. Germline trimming cut 2 bases from V and 6 bases from J; bases unmatched to any gene: 4. The V gene's germline CDR1 is SGHTA and CDR2 FQGTGA. The CDR3 is 13 residues long. As DNA, the CDR3 is TGTGCCAGCAGCTTATCAGCTAGCGGCGAGCAGTACTTC. Its translation: CASSLSASGEQYF.

V and J are TRBV6-6 and TRBJ1-5, with D tentatively TRBD1 (5 bases). Trimming took 6 bases from V and 5 from J, leaving 14 bases between them. The CDR3 sequence is 14 residues long. Germline V CDR1 and CDR2: MNHNY, SVGAGI (reference sequence). CDR3 residues: CASRPGTWDQPQHF. CDR3 coding DNA: TGTGCCAGCAGACCAGGGACTTGGGATCAGCCCCAGCATTTT.